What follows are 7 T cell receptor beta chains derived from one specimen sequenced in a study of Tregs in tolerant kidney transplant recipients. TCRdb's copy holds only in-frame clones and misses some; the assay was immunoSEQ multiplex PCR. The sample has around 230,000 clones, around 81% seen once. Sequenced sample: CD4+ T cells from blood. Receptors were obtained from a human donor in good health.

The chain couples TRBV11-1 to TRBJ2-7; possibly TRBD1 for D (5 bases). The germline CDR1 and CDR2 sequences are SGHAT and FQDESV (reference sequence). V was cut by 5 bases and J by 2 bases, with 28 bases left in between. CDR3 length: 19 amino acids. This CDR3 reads CASSAMFGRNQGMTYEQYF. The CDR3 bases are TGTGCCAGCAGCGCAATGTTCGGCAGGAATCAGGGTATGACCTACGAGCAGTACTTC.

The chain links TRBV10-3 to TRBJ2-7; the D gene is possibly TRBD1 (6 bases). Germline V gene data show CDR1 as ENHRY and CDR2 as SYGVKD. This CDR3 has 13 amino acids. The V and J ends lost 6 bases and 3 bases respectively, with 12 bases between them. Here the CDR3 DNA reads TGTGCCATCAGGAGGGACATATACTACGAGCAGTACTTC. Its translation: CAIRRDIYYEQYF.

This CDR3 reads CASSEGKRLQAGANVLTF. The CDR3 DNA reads as TGTGCCAGCAGTGAGGGTAAGCGGCTTCAAGCTGGGGCCAACGTCCTGACTTTC. The chain employs TRBV2 and TRBJ2-6, with D possibly being TRBD2 (5 bases). The germline CDR1 and CDR2 sequences are SNHLY and FYNNEI. V lost 3 bases to trimming and J lost 2 bases, with 17 bases between them. The CDR3 runs 18 residues.

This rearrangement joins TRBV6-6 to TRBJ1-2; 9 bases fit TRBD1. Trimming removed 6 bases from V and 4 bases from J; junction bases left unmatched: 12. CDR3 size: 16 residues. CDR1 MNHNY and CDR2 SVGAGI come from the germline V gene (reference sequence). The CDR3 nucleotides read TGTGCCAGCAGAAAGGATCCGGGACAGGGACGCTATGGCTACACCTTC. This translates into CASRKDPGQGRYGYTF.

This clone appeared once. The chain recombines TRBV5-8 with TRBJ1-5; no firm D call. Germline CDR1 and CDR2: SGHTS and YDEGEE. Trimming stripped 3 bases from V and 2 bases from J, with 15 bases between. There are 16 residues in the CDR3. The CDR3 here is CASSSPPGLGNQPQHF. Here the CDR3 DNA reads TGTGCCAGCAGCTCCCCCCCCGGGTTAGGCAATCAGCCCCAGCATTTT.

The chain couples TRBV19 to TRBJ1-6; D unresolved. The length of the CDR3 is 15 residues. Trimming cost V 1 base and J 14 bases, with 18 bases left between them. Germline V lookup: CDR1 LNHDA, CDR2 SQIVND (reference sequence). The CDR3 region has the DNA TGTGCCAGTAGTATAGTCGGGCCGAAGATAGCGGCCCTCCACTTT. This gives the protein CASSIVGPKIAALHF.

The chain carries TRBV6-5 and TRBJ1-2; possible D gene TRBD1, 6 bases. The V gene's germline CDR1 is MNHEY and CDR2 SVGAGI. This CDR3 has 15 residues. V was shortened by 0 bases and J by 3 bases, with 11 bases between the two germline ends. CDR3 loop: CASSYSTRTDYGYTF. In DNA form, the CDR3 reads TGTGCCAGCAGTTACTCGACCCGGACAGACTATGGCTACACCTTC.